This TCR beta chain is from a study of cytomegalovirus exposure and HLA in healthy donors. The V end was cut by 1 base, the J end by 4 bases, with 10 bases between. Germline V gene sequence: CDR1 MNHEY, CDR2 SMNVEV (reference sequence). The CDR3 spans 15 residues. Concerning this clone itself: Its antigen is unidentified.

Regarding the study as a whole: Highest at DRB1 and lowest at HLA-C, TCR association rates differed among HLA loci in a later analysis.

13 Jbeta primers and 60 Vbeta primers were used for the PCR. Assay: immunoSEQ multiplex PCR; the TCRdb copy retains only in-frame clones and omits some. The sample lists fewer than 150,000 clones, over 60% occurring once. The sequence was obtained from a woman between 50 and 59 years old in good health and CMV-seronegative. Sequenced material: PBMCs. This chain joins TRBV27 and TRBJ2-2, with a tentative D call TRBD1 (6 bases). The CDR3 reads CASSLWGLRTGELFF. The CDR3 nucleotides are TGTGCCAGCAGTTTATGGGGGCTACGCACCGGGGAGCTGTTTTTT.